This TCR beta chain comes out of a study of blood T cell repertoires in COVID-19. On the study more broadly: Sources were T cells, B-cell-depleted T cells, or PBMCs; the material itself was cDNA or gDNA.

The age range of participants was 18 to 89 years, with residence in about two dozen US areas. Clinical history reported by participants formed the basis on which cohorts were assigned. Produced via immunoSEQ multiplex PCR; TCRdb's table is partial and in-frame only. The sample has 250,000 to 350,000 clones, roughly 89% seen once. The sample consisted of PBMCs or T cells enriched from blood (not recorded which). The receptor comes from a woman between 18 and 29 years old with acute COVID-19.

The CDR3 coding sequence is TGTGCCAGCAGCTCCGACAGGGGCAGGTCCGACATTCAGTACTTC. It yields the protein CASSSDRGRSDIQYF. V gene TRBV7-9 combines with J gene TRBJ2-4, with TRBD1 identical over 8 bases. With V trimmed by 4 bases and J by 8 bases, 10 bases remained unmatched. The CDR3 contains 15 residues. CDR1 and CDR2 (germline): SEHNR, FQNEAQ (reference sequence).